Detailed here is one T cell receptor beta chain. Its antigen is undetermined. Via MiXCR, TCRdb re-called the reads, giving one row per CDR3 protein. The sample consists of fewer than 70,000 distinct CDR3 sequences, 25% to 30% of them appearing once. This CDR3 region has 18 residues. V dropped 1 base and J dropped 6 bases, with 22 bases sitting between them. The data were taken from a study of T cell repertoires in cytomegalovirus infection. About the study: Peptides in the study included HLA-C-restricted and HLA-B-restricted CMV epitopes. Carrying CMV and the relevant HLA type showed in public TCR beta signatures. Notes on the study in general: In two of eight donors, the top clonotype was HLA-C-restricted CMV-specific. The cumulative frequency of public TCR beta families identified carriers of CMV plus the relevant HLA.

This sequence was found in a human donor in good health (CMV status not recorded). Some clones in this sample may be carry-over from other donors' samples. The material was CD8+ T cells from cultured PBMCs, obtained from culture after CMV antigen stimulation. The chain uses TRBV12-3 or TRBV12-4 and TRBJ2-1; maybe TRBD1 (7 bases). CDR3 sequence: CASSLVVATGEDFNEQFF. The CDR3 bases are TGTGCCAGCAGTTTAGTCGTAGCCACAGGGGAGGACTTCAATGAGCAGTTCTTC.